The 3 T cell receptor beta chains below all came from one sample that was sequenced in a study of T cell responses to AZD1222 COVID-19 vaccine. Here immunoSEQ multiplex PCR was the method, and the copy in TCRdb shows in-frame clones only, minus some. The repertoire has around 140,000 clones, almost 95% of them found once; the top ten carry 9.3%. Sequencing was performed on peripheral blood, taken 28 days after the second AZD1222 dose. The receptors stem from an adult who received the AZD1222 COVID-19 vaccine.

This sequence joins TRBV3-1 (or the pseudogene TRBV3-2) and TRBJ1-2; D not certain. The V and J ends lost 4 bases and 0 bases respectively, with 12 bases between them. The germline CDR1 and CDR2 sequences are LGHDT and YNNKEL (reference sequence). The CDR3 consists of 15 residues. This CDR3 reads CASSLRTLANYGYTF. CDR3 nucleotide sequence: TGTGCCAGCAGCCTAAGGACTCTAGCTAACTATGGCTACACCTTC.

The J gene is TRBJ2-2, the V gene TRBV5-5; D possibly uses TRBD1 or TRBD2 (5 bases each). Deletions cut 5 bases from V and 4 bases from J, with 15 bases between. The CDR3 contains 15 residues. Per germline, CDR1 SGHKS and CDR2 YYEKEE (reference sequence). CDR3 nucleotides: TGTGCCAGCAGTTCCGGGGACCGAAGCACCGGGGAGCTGTTTTTT. Amino acids: CASSSGDRSTGELFF.

This clone has just one count. The chain links TRBV18 to TRBJ2-2; D is possibly TRBD1 (6 bases). This CDR3 spans 15 amino acids. Trimming stripped 2 bases from V and 4 bases from J, with 11 bases between. Germline values: CDR1 KGHSH, CDR2 LQKENI. The CDR3 DNA reads as TGTGCCAGCTCACCAGTCAGGGGCGCCACCGGGGAGCTGTTTTTT. Amino acids: CASSPVRGATGELFF.